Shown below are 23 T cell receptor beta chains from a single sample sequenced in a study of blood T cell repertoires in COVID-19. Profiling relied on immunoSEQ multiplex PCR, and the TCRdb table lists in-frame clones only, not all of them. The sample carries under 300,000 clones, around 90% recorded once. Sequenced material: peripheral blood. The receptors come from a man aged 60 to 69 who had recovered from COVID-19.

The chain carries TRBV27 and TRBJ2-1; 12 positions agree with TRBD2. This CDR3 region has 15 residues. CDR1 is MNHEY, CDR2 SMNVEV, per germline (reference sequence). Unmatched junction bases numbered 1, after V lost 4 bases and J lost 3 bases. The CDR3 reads CASSSTSGGYNEQFF. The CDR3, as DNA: TGTGCCAGCAGTTCGACTAGCGGGGGCTACAATGAGCAGTTCTTC.

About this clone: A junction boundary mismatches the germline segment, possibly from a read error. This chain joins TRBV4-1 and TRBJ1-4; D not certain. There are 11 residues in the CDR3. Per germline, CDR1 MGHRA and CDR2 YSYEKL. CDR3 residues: CASSQDRRVGF. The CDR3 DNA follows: TGCGCCAGCAGCCAAGATCGGAGGGTCGGTTTT.

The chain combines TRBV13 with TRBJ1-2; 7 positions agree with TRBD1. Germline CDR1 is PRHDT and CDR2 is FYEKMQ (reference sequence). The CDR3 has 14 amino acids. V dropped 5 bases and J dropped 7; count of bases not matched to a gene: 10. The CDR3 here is CASSRTRQGAGYTF. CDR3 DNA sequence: TGTGCCAGCAGCCGAACTAGACAGGGAGCTGGCTACACCTTC.

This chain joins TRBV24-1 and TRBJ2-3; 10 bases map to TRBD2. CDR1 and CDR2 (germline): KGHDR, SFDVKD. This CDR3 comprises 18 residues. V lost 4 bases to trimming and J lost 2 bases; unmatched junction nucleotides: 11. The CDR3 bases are TGTGCCACCAGTGACCCAAGTATTCTAGCGGGGGTCACAGATACGCAGTATTTT. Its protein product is CATSDPSILAGVTDTQYF.

The chain's CDR3 is CAIITPNNRGEAFF. The CDR3 coding sequence is TGTGCAATTATTACCCCCAATAATCGCGGTGAAGCTTTCTTT. V gene TRBV6-6 combines with J gene TRBJ1-1; D is undetermined. Looked up from germline, CDR1 is MNHNY and CDR2 is SVGAGI (reference sequence). The CDR3 spans 14 residues.

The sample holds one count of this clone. The CDR3 nucleotides are TGCGCCAGCAGCTTCTATCCAGGGACCTACGAGCAGTACTTC. Translating gives CASSFYPGTYEQYF. This rearrangement joins TRBV5-1 to TRBJ2-7; TRBD1 might be the D (5 bases). Germline lookup yields CDR1 SGHRS and CDR2 YFSETQ. The CDR3 is made up of 14 amino acids. The ends were cut back, 2 bases at V and 2 bases at J, with 11 bases in the middle.

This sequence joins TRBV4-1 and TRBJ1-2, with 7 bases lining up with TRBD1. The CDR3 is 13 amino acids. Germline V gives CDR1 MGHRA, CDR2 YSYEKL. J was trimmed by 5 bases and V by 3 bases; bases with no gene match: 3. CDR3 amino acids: CASSHPGQYGYTF. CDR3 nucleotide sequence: TGCGCCAGCAGCCATCCGGGACAGTATGGCTACACCTTC.

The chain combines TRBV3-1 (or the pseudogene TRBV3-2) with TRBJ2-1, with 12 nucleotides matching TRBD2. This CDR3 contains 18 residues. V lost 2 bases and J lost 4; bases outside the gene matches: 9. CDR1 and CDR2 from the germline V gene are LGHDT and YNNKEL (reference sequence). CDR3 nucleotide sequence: TGTGCCAGCAGCCAACGCCCGACTAGCGGGGGTGTATACAATGAGCAGTTCTTC. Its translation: CASSQRPTSGGVYNEQFF.

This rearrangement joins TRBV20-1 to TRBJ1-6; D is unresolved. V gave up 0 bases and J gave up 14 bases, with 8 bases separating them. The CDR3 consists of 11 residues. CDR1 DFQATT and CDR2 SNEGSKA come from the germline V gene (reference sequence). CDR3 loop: CSARDLVTLHF. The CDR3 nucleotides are TGCAGTGCTAGAGATCTAGTGACCCTCCACTTT.

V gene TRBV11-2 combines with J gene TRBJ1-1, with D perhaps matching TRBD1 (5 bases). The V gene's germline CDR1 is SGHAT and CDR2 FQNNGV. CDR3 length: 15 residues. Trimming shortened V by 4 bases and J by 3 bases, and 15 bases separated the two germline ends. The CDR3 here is CASSSPGGEDTEAFF. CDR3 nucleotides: TGTGCCAGCAGCTCCCCGGGAGGGGAGGACACTGAAGCTTTCTTT.

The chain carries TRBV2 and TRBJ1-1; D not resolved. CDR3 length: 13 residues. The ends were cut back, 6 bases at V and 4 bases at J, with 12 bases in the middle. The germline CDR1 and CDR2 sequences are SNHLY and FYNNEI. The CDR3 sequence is CASSPLSGTEAFF. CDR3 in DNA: TGTGCCAGCAGCCCCCTTAGTGGCACTGAAGCTTTCTTT.

CDR3 residues: CATSDPSGGAFSEQFF. CDR3 coding DNA: TGTGCCACCAGTGATCCTAGCGGGGGGGCCTTCAGTGAGCAGTTCTTC. This chain connects TRBV24-1 to TRBJ2-1, with TRBD2 matching 12 bases. The CDR3 sequence is 16 residues long. Germline V gene sequence: CDR1 KGHDR, CDR2 SFDVKD. V dropped 3 bases and J dropped 9; count of bases not matched to a gene: 8.

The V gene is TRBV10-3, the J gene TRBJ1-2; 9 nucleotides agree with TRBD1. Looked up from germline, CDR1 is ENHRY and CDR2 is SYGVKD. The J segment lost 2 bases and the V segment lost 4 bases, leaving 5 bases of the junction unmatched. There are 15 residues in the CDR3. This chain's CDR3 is CAISAGTGTNYGYTF. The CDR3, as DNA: TGTGCCATCAGTGCCGGGACAGGGACAAACTATGGCTACACCTTC.

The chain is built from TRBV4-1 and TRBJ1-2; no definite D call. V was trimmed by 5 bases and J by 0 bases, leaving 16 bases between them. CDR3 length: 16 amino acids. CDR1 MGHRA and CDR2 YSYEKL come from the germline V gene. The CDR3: CASSYEWALANYGYTF. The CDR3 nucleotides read TGCGCCAGCAGCTACGAGTGGGCCTTAGCTAACTATGGCTACACCTTC.

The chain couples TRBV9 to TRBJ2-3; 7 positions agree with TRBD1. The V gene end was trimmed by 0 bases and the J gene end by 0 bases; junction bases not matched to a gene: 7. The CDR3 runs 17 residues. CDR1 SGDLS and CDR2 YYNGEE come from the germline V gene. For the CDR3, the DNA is TGTGCCAGCAGCGTAGGTGAAGGGGACAGAAGCACAGATACGCAGTATTTT. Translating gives CASSVGEGDRSTDTQYF.

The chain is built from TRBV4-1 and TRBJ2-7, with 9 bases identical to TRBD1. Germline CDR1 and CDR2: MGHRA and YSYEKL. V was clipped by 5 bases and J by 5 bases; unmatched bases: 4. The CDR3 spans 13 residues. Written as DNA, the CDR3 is TGCGCCAGCAGCTCACGGACAGGGGACGAGCAGTACTTC. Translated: CASSSRTGDEQYF.

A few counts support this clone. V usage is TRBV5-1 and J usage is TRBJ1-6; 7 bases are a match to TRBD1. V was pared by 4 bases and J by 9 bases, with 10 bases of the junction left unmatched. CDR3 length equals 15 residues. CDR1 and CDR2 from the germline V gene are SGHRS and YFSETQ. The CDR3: CASSDHDRVGSPLHF. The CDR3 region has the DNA TGCGCCAGCAGCGACCATGACAGGGTTGGTTCACCCCTCCACTTT.

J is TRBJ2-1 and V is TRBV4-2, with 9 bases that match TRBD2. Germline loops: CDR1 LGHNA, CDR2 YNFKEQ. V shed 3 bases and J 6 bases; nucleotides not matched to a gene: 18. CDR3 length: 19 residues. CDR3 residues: CASSQAVSPGLAFSNEQFF. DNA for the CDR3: TGTGCCAGCAGCCAGGCCGTTTCGCCGGGACTAGCTTTTTCCAATGAGCAGTTCTTC.

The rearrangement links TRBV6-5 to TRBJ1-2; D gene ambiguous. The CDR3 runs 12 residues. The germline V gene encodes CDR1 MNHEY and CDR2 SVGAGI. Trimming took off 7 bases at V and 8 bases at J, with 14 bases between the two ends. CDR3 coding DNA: TGTGCCAGCATGGGAGGCAGTCGGGGCTACACCTTC. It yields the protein CASMGGSRGYTF.

CDR3 in amino acids: CSASSLADTQYF. The CDR3 coding sequence is TGCAGTGCTAGTTCACTGGCAGATACGCAGTATTTT. The chain links TRBV20-1 to TRBJ2-3, with no clear D. Trimming pared 3 bases from V and 4 bases from J, leaving 8 bases between. Germline assignment: CDR1 DFQATT and CDR2 SNEGSKA (reference sequence). CDR3 length: 12 residues.

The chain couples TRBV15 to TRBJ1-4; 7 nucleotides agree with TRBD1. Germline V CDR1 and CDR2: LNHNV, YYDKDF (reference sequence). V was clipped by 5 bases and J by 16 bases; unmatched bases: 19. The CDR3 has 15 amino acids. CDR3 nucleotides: TGTGCCACCAGCGGGTTCGGGACAGCCCTCGGGGGTGCGTTTTTT. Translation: CATSGFGTALGGAFF.

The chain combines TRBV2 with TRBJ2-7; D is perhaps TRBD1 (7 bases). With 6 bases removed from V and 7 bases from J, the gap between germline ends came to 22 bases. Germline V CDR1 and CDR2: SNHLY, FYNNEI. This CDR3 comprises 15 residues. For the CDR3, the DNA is TGTGCCAGCAGCGCCCGGGACAGAGGCAGCGGGGAGCAGTACTTC. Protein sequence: CASSARDRGSGEQYF.

In DNA form, the CDR3 reads TGTGCCAGCAGCCCCCAAGTTGCGAGCGCAGATACGCAGTATTTT. This translates into CASSPQVASADTQYF. The chain employs TRBV14 and TRBJ2-3; D not resolved. CDR1 SGHDN and CDR2 FVKESK come from the germline V gene. Trimming stripped 4 bases from V and 4 bases from J, with 15 bases between. This CDR3 has 15 amino acids.